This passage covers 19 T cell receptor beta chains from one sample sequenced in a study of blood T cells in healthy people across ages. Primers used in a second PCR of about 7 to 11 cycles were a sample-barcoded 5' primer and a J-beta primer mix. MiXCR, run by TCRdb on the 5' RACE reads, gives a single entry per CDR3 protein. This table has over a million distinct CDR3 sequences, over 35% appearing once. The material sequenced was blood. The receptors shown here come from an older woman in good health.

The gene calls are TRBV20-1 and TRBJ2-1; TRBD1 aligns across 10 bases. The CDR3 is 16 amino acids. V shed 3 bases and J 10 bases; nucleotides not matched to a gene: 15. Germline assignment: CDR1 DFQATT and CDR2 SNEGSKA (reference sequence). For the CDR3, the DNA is TGCAGTGCTAGCTCATTGGACAGGGGGGCAACCTACGAGCAGTTCTTC. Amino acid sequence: CSASSLDRGATYEQFF.

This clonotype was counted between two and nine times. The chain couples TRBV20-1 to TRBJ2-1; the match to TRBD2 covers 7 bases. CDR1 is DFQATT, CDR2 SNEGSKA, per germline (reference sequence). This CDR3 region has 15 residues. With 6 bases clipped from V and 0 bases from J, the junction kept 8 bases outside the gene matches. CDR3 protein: CSAKRLANSYNEQFF. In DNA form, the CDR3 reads TGCAGTGCAAAAAGACTAGCTAACTCCTACAATGAGCAGTTCTTC.

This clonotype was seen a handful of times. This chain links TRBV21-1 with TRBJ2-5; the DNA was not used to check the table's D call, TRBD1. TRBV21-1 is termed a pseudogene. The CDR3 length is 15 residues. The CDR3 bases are TGTGCCAGCCAGTCCAGTACAGGGATACAAGAGACCCAGTACTTC. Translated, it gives CASQSSTGIQETQYF.

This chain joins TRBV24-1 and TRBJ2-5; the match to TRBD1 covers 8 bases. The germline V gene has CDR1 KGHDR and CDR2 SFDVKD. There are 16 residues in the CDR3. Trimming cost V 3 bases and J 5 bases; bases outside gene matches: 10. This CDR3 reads CATSDPGTGARETQYF. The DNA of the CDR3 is TGTGCCACCAGTGATCCCGGGACAGGAGCCCGCGAGACCCAGTACTTC.

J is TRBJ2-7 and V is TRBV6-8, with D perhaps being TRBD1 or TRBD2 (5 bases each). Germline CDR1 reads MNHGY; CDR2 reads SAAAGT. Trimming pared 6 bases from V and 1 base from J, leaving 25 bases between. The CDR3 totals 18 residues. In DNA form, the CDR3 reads TGTGCCAGCAGACCCTTCCGGGGCAACCGATACTTATCCTACGAGCAGTACTTC. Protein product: CASRPFRGNRYLSYEQYF.

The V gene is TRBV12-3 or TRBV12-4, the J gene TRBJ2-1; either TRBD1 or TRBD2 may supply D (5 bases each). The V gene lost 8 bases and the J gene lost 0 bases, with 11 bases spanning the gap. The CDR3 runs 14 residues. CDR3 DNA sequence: TGTGCCAGCCCCCTTGGGGGCTCCTACAATGAGCAGTTCTTC. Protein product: CASPLGGSYNEQFF.

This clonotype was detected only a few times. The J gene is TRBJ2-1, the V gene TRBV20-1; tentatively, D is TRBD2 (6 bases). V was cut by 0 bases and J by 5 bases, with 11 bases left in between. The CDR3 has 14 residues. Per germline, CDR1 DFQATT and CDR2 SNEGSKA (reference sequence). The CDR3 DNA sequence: TGCAGTGCTAGAGATGTGGGACTCCACAATGAGCAGTTCTTC. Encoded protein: CSARDVGLHNEQFF.

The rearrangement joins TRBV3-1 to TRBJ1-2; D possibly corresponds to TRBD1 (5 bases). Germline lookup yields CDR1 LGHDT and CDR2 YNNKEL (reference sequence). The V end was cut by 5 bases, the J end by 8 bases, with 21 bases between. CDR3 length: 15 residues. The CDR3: CASSAEGARVNGYTF. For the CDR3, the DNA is TGTGCCAGCAGCGCAGAGGGCGCCAGGGTGAACGGCTACACCTTC.

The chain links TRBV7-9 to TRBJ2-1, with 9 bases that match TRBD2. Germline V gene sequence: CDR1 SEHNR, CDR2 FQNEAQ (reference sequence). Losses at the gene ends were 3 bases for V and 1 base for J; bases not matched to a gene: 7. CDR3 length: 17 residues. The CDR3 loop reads CASSFGGLAGSYNEQFF. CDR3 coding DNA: TGTGCCAGCAGCTTTGGCGGCCTAGCGGGGTCCTACAATGAGCAGTTCTTC.

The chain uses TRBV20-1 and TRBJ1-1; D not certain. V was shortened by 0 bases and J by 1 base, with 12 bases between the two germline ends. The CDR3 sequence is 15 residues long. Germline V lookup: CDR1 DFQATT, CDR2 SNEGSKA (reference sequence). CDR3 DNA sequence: TGCAGTGCTAGAGATGACGTGGCGGGGAACACTGAAGCTTTCTTT. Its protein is CSARDDVAGNTEAFF.

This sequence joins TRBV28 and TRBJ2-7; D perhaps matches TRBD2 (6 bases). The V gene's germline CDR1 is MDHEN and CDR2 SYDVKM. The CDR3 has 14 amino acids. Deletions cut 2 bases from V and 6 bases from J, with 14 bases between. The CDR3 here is CASSLTGMRGEQYF. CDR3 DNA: TGTGCCAGCAGTTTAACGGGGATGCGGGGCGAGCAGTACTTC.

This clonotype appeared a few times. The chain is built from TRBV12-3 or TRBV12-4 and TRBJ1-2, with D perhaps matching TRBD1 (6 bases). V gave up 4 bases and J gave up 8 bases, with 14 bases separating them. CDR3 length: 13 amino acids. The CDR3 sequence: CASSYRGGAGYTF. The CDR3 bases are TGTGCCAGCAGTTACCGTGGGGGGGCCGGCTACACCTTC.

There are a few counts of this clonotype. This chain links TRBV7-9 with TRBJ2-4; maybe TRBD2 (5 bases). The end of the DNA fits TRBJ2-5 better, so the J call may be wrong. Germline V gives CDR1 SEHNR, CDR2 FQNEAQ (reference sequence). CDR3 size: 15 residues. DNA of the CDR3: TGTGCCAGCAGCTCCTCCTCTTTGGAGGAAGAGACCCAGTACTTC. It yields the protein CASSSSSLEEETQYF.

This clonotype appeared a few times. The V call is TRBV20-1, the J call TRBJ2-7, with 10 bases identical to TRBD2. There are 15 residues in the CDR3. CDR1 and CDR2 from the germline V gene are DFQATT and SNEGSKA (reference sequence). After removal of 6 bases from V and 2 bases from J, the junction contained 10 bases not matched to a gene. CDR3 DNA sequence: TGCAGTGCGACCGCACTAGCGGGGATTACCTACGAGCAGTACTTC. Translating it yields CSATALAGITYEQYF.

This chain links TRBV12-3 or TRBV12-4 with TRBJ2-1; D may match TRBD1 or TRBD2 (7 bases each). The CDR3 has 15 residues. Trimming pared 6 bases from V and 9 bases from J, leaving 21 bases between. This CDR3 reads CASSLQGGGPVEQFF. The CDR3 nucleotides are TGTGCCAGCAGCCTCCAGGGGGGAGGGCCTGTTGAGCAGTTCTTC.

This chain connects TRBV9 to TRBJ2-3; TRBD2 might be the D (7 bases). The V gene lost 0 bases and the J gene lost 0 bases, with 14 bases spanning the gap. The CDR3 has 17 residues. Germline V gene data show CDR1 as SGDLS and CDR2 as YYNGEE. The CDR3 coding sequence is TGTGCCAGCAGCGTAGTGGGGGGGCCCCCTAGCACAGATACGCAGTATTTT. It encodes CASSVVGGPPSTDTQYF. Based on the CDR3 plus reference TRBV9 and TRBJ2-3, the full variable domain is DSGVTQTPKHLITATGQRVTLRCSPRSGDLSVYWYQQSLDQGLQFLIQYYNGEERAKGNILERFSAQQFPDLHSELNLSSLELGDSALYFCASSVVGGPPSTDTQYFGPGTRLTVL.

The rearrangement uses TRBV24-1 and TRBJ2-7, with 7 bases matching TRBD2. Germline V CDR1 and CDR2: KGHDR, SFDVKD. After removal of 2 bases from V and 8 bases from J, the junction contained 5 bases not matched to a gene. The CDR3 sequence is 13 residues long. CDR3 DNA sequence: TGTGCCACCAGTGATTACCCGACTAGCCAGCAGTACTTC. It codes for CATSDYPTSQQYF.

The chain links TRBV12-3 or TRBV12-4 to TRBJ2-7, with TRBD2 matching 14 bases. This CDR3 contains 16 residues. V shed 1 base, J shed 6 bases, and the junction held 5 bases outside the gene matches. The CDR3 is CASSLERTSGRLEQYF. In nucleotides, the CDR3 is TGTGCCAGCAGTTTAGAGCGGACTAGCGGGAGGCTCGAGCAGTACTTC.

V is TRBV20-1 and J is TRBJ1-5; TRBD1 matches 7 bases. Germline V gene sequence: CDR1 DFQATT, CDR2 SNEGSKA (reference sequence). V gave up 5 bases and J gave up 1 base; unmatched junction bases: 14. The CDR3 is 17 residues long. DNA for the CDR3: TGCAGTGCTGGCAGAGGACAGGCCAGGAGAAGCAATCAGCCCCAGCATTTT. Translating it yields CSAGRGQARRSNQPQHF.